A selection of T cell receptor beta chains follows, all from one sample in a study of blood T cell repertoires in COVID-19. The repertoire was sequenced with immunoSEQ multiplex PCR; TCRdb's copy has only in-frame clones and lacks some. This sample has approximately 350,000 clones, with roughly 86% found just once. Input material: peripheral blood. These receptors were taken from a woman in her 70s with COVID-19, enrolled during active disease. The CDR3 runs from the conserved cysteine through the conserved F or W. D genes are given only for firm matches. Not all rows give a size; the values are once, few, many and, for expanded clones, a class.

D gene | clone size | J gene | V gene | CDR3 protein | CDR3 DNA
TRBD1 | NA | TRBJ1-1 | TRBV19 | CASSNRGTNTEAFF | TGTGCCAGTAGCAACAGGGGGACGAACACTGAAGCTTTCTTT
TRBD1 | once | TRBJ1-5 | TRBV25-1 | CASSGGQANQPQHF | TGTGCCAGCAGTGGGGGACAGGCTAATCAGCCCCAGCATTTT
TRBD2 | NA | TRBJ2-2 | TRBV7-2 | CASSPFSGGAGELFF | TGTGCCAGCAGTCCGTTTAGCGGGGGGGCGGGGGAGCTGTTTTTT
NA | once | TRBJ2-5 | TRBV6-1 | CASSESAGRPLQETQYF | TGTGCCAGCAGTGAATCGGCGGGGCGGCCGCTTCAAGAGACCCAGTACTTC
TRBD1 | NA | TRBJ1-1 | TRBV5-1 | CASSRGTANTEAFF | TGCGCCAGCAGTCGCGGGACAGCGAACACTGAAGCTTTCTTT
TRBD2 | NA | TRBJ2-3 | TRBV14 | CASSLAGGYTDTQYF | TGTGCCAGCAGCCTGGCGGGGGGCTACACAGATACGCAGTATTTT
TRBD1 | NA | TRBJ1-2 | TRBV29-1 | CSTERDRGRGYTF | TGCAGTACCGAAAGGGACAGGGGACGTGGCTACACCTTC
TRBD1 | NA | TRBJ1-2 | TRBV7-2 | CASSLSPEGALNGYTF | TGTGCCAGCAGCCTCTCCCCGGAGGGGGCGTTAAATGGCTACACCTTC
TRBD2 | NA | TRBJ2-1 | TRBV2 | CASSASGETEQFF | TGTGCCAGCAGTGCTAGCGGGGAGACTGAGCAGTTCTTC
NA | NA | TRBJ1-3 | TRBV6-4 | CASSDEGRSGNTIYF | TGTGCCAGCAGTGACGAGGGAAGGAGTGGAAACACCATATATTTT
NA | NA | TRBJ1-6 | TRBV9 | CASSLRGDNSPLHF | TGTGCCAGCAGCCTCCGAGGTGATAATTCACCCCTCCACTTT
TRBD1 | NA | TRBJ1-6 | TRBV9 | CASSRDRFSPLHF | TGTGCCAGCAGCAGGGACAGGTTTTCACCCCTCCACTTT
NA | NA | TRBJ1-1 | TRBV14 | CASSPVTEAFF | TGTGCCAGCAGCCCCGTCACTGAAGCTTTCTTT
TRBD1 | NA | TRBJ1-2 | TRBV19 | CASSVKQGNYGYTF | TGTGCCAGTAGTGTAAAACAGGGGAACTATGGCTACACCTTC
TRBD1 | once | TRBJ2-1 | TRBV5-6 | CASSLEGQGASGEQFF | TGTGCCAGCAGCTTGGAGGGACAGGGGGCATCAGGTGAGCAGTTCTTC
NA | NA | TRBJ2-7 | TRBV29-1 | CSVEGAGVNEQYF | TGCAGCGTTGAAGGGGCAGGGGTAAACGAGCAGTACTTC
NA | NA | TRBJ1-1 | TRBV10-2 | CASSEGGNEAFF | TGCGCCAGCAGTGAGGGCGGTAATGAAGCTTTCTTT
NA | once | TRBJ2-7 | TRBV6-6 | CASSYSSVRVTYEQYF | TGTGCCAGCAGTTACAGCTCGGTTCGGGTCACCTACGAGCAGTACTTC
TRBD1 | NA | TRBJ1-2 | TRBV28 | CASSSGGANYGYTF | TGTGCCAGCAGTTCAGGGGGAGCTAACTATGGCTACACCTTC
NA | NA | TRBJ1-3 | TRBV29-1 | CSVVRGGNTIYF | TGCAGCGTTGTAAGGGGTGGAAACACCATATATTTT
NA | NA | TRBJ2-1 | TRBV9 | CASSVLPSSYNEQFF | TGTGCCAGCAGCGTGCTGCCCAGCTCCTACAATGAGCAGTTCTTC
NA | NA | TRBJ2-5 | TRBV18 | CASSLSRSEETQYF | TGTGCCAGCTCACTATCTAGGTCTGAAGAGACCCAGTACTTC
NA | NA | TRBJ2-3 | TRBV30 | CAWRDQVVTDTQYF | TGTGCCTGGAGGGATCAGGTTGTCACAGATACGCAGTATTTT
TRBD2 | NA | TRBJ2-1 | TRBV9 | CASAPGDGGKNEQFF | TGTGCCAGCGCGCCCGGTGACGGGGGGAAAAATGAGCAGTTCTTC
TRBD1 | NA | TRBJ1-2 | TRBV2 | CASRARDRPGYTF | TGTGCCAGCAGAGCCCGGGACAGGCCTGGCTACACCTTC
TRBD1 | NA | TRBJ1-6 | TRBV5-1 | CASSISGTDNSPLHF | TGCGCCAGCAGCATCTCCGGGACAGATAATTCACCCCTCCACTTT
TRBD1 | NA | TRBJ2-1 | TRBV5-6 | CASSLTYRGYEQFF | TGTGCCAGCAGCTTGACTTACAGGGGATATGAGCAGTTCTTC